What follows is one T cell receptor beta chain and its context. Its antigen remains unknown. From the graft tissue, intraepithelial and lamina propria lymphocytes were released through processing. Profiled with immunoSEQ multiplex PCR; TCRdb holds only in-frame clones, not every one. The sample records approximately 15,000 clones, approximately 70% being singletons. V lost 0 bases and J 0 bases, leaving 12 bases between the germline ends. Germline V lookup: CDR1 MGHRA, CDR2 YSYEKL. The CDR3 consists of 16 residues. The sample belongs to a study of graft-versus-host responses after intestinal transplantation. About the research overall: Tacrolimus and steroids were given for about 3 years to all recipients after anti-thymocyte globulin induction. General study findings and limits: Individuals who had graft-donor T cell macrochimerism had allografts that showed high graft-versus-host to host-versus-graft clonal ratios.

This sequence was found in a human patient who received an intestinal transplant, so some T cells may come from the graft donor. The sample consisted of ileum tissue, taken approximately 780 days after intestinal transplantation. This chain joins TRBV4-1 and TRBJ2-7; D may be TRBD2 (5 bases). In DNA, the CDR3 is TGCGCCAGCAGCCAAGATACCGGGATAAGCTCCTACGAGCAGTACTTC. Protein: CASSQDTGISSYEQYF.